The 26 T cell receptor beta chains reported below all come from one sample, sequenced in a study of cytomegalovirus exposure and HLA in healthy donors. Libraries were prepared by immunoSEQ multiplex PCR; TCRdb keeps only in-frame clonotypes and omits some of them. The table records about 110,000 clones, 90% to 97% of them present only once. Material for sequencing was PBMCs. The source of these receptors is a woman aged 18-35 years in good health and CMV-seronegative.

The genes are TRBV6-1 and TRBJ1-1, with TRBD1 as a possible D gene (5 bases). This CDR3 has 14 amino acids. The germline V gene encodes CDR1 MNHNS and CDR2 SASEGT. V gave up 7 bases and J gave up 4 bases, with 16 bases separating them. The CDR3 protein is CASTTDSYRTEAFF. For the CDR3, the DNA is TGTGCCAGCACTACAGACAGCTACCGCACTGAAGCTTTCTTT.

The chain recombines TRBV5-4 with TRBJ1-3, with 11 bases fitting TRBD1. V lost 3 bases to trimming and J lost 3 bases; unmatched junction nucleotides: 5. Per the germline V gene, CDR1 is SGHNT and CDR2 is YYREEE (reference sequence). This CDR3 is built from 16 residues. The CDR3 loop is CASSSGQGARGNTIYF. The CDR3 DNA reads as TGTGCCAGCAGCTCAGGACAGGGGGCGCGTGGAAACACCATATATTTT.

The J gene is TRBJ1-1, the V gene TRBV7-9, with D maybe TRBD1 (5 bases). The CDR3 contains 16 residues. Trimming took off 2 bases at V and 0 bases at J, with 13 bases between the two ends. The V gene's germline CDR1 is SEHNR and CDR2 FQNEAQ (reference sequence). CDR3 in amino acids: CASSLKRLGVNTEAFF. The CDR3 region has the DNA TGTGCCAGCAGCTTAAAGAGATTAGGGGTGAACACTGAAGCTTTCTTT. The variable domain in full, with the rest retrieved from reference TRBV7-9 and TRBJ1-1, is DTGVSQNPRHKITKRGQNVTFRCDPISEHNRLYWYRQTLGQGPEFLTYFQNEAQLEKSRLLSDRFSAERPKGSFSTLEIQRTEQGDSAMYLCASSLKRLGVNTEAFFGQGTRLTVV.

The chain couples TRBV5-1 to TRBJ2-3; a weak D match, TRBD2 (5 bases). With 6 bases removed from V and 3 bases from J, the gap between germline ends came to 11 bases. The CDR3 totals 13 residues. Per the germline V gene, CDR1 is SGHRS and CDR2 is YFSETQ. CDR3 coding DNA: TGCGCCAGCACCTGGGCGGGTACAGATACGCAGTATTTT. Translation gives CASTWAGTDTQYF.

The rearrangement links TRBV7-9 to TRBJ2-7; 11 bases line up with TRBD1. Unmatched junction bases numbered 8, after V lost 3 bases and J lost 7 bases. The CDR3 has 15 residues. Germline V gene sequence: CDR1 SEHNR, CDR2 FQNEAQ (reference sequence). CDR3 residues: CASSFQSGTGGEQYF. CDR3 DNA: TGTGCCAGCAGCTTCCAATCCGGGACAGGGGGGGAGCAGTACTTC. Using reference TRBV7-9 and TRBJ2-7 for the parts outside the CDR3, the full variable domain is DTGVSQNPRHKITKRGQNVTFRCDPISEHNRLYWYRQTLGQGPEFLTYFQNEAQLEKSRLLSDRFSAERPKGSFSTLEIQRTEQGDSAMYLCASSFQSGTGGEQYFGPGTRLTVT.

This chain joins TRBV2 and TRBJ2-1, with 7 bases identical to TRBD1. V was clipped by 4 bases and J by 9 bases; unmatched bases: 6. Germline V CDR1 and CDR2: SNHLY, FYNNEI. The CDR3 sequence is 13 residues long. The CDR3 nucleotides are TGTGCCAGCAGTGGGGAAGGGGGCAGTGAGCAGTTCTTC. As protein: CASSGEGGSEQFF.

The J gene is TRBJ2-5, the V gene TRBV2, with 11 bases matching TRBD2. Germline CDR1 SNHLY, CDR2 FYNNEI. V was clipped by 3 bases and J by 5 bases; unmatched bases: 8. The CDR3 is made up of 16 amino acids. CDR3 sequence: CASSERTSGWGETQYF. The CDR3 DNA reads TGTGCCAGCAGTGAGAGGACTAGCGGGTGGGGTGAGACCCAGTACTTC.

V gene TRBV5-6 combines with J gene TRBJ2-5; D is ambiguous. V lost 4 bases and J lost 4, with 14 bases in between. The CDR3 totals 14 residues. Germline CDR1 SGHDT, CDR2 YYEEEE. The CDR3 sequence is CASSPERNRETQYF. The CDR3 DNA is TGTGCCAGCAGCCCGGAGAGGAATCGAGAGACCCAGTACTTC.

The genes are TRBV19 and TRBJ1-4, with D tentatively TRBD1 (6 bases). V lost 8 bases, J lost 0 bases, and 16 bases lay in between. The CDR3 runs 16 residues. From germline, CDR1 is LNHDA and CDR2 SQIVND (reference sequence). CDR3 sequence reads: CASVPAPGATNEKLFF. CDR3 DNA: TGTGCCAGTGTGCCCGCCCCAGGGGCAACTAATGAAAAACTGTTTTTT.

The chain uses TRBV7-2 and TRBJ2-3; the D gene is possibly TRBD2 (5 bases). Germline assignment: CDR1 SGHTA and CDR2 FQGNSA. This CDR3 comprises 17 residues. Trimming took 1 base from V and 2 from J, leaving 16 bases between them. This CDR3 is CASSLGLALGYTDTQYF. CDR3 sequence (DNA): TGTGCCAGCAGCTTAGGCCTAGCTTTGGGGTACACAGATACGCAGTATTTT.

V usage is TRBV27 and J usage is TRBJ2-1; TRBD2 matches 7 bases. Germline values: CDR1 MNHEY, CDR2 SMNVEV (reference sequence). The CDR3 totals 17 residues. The V segment lost 1 base and the J segment 8 bases; nucleotides outside the gene matches: 14. The CDR3 region is CASSLLGGDPHMDEQFF. Written as DNA, the CDR3 is TGTGCCAGCAGTTTATTGGGGGGGGACCCACACATGGATGAGCAGTTCTTC.

The V call is TRBV6-5, the J call TRBJ2-2, with TRBD1 matching over 8 bases. The CDR3 is made up of 15 amino acids. V was pared by 3 bases and J by 7 bases, with 7 bases of the junction left unmatched. Germline values: CDR1 MNHEY, CDR2 SVGAGI. The CDR3 sequence: CASSYYETGVGELFF. As DNA, the CDR3 is TGTGCCAGCAGTTATTATGAGACAGGGGTCGGGGAGCTGTTTTTT.

This chain joins TRBV6-5 and TRBJ1-5; possible D gene TRBD1, 5 bases. The CDR3 sequence is 15 residues long. Germline assignment: CDR1 MNHEY and CDR2 SVGAGI. V lost 6 bases and J 4 bases, leaving 16 bases between the germline ends. CDR3 nucleotides: TGTGCCAGCAGCGACGGGGGTTCTCCAAATCAGCCCCAGCATTTT. Its translation: CASSDGGSPNQPQHF.

The CDR3 region is CASSIWTSDKNEQYF. CDR3 nucleotides: TGTGCCAGCAGCATATGGACTAGCGACAAAAACGAGCAGTACTTC. The chain joins TRBV7-9 to TRBJ2-7; 9 positions agree with TRBD2. CDR3 length: 15 residues. Looked up from germline, CDR1 is SEHNR and CDR2 is FQNEAQ (reference sequence). The V segment lost 5 bases and the J segment 5 bases; nucleotides outside the gene matches: 10.

V and J are TRBV18 and TRBJ1-2; D possibly corresponds to TRBD1 (6 bases). This CDR3 is 13 amino acids long. Germline-derived CDR1 and CDR2 are KGHSH and LQKENI. V gave up 2 bases and J gave up 4 bases, with 8 bases separating them. The CDR3 here is CASSPGQFYGYTF. CDR3 sequence (DNA): TGTGCCAGCTCACCAGGACAGTTCTATGGCTACACCTTC.

This chain's CDR3 is CAWTDKLKSSGANVLTF. For the CDR3, the DNA is TGTGCCTGGACAGACAAATTGAAGAGCTCTGGGGCCAACGTCCTGACTTTC. The rearrangement joins TRBV30 to TRBJ2-6; D is uncertain. CDR1 and CDR2 (germline): GTSNPN, SVGIG (reference sequence). This CDR3 is 17 amino acids long. Trimming stripped 4 bases from V and 0 bases from J, with 16 bases between.

The chain couples TRBV19 to TRBJ1-1, with 8 bases identical to TRBD1. The CDR3 spans 12 residues. V was clipped by 3 bases and J by 6 bases; unmatched bases: 0. The germline CDR1 and CDR2 sequences are LNHDA and SQIVND (reference sequence). The DNA of the CDR3 is TGTGCCAGTAGTATGACAGGGGCTGAAGCTTTCTTT. Its translation is CASSMTGAEAFF. The complete variable domain, with remaining parts taken from reference TRBV19 and TRBJ1-1, reads DGGITQSPKYLFRKEGQNVTLSCEQNLNHDAMYWYRQDPGQGLRLIYYSQIVNDFQKGDIAEGYSVSREKKESFPLTVTSAQKNPTAFYLCASSMTGAEAFFGQGTRLTVV.

The V call is TRBV11-1, the J call TRBJ2-7, with 8 bases lining up with TRBD1. This CDR3 is built from 15 residues. V trimming: 4 bases; J trimming: 2 bases; junction bases outside the gene matches: 7. Looked up from germline, CDR1 is SGHAT and CDR2 is FQDESV (reference sequence). DNA for the CDR3: TGTGCCAGCAGCTCAAGGTGGGACAGGCCCTACGAGCAGTACTTC. This translates into CASSSRWDRPYEQYF. Combining the CDR3 with reference TRBV11-1 and TRBJ2-7 gives the whole variable domain EAEVAQSPRYKITEKSQAVAFWCDPISGHATLYWYRQILGQGPELLVQFQDESVVDDSQLPKDRFSAERLKGVDSTLKIQPAELGDSAMYLCASSSRWDRPYEQYFGPGTRLTVT.

The rearrangement links TRBV13 to TRBJ1-2, with D tentatively TRBD1 (5 bases). From germline, CDR1 is PRHDT and CDR2 FYEKMQ (reference sequence). This CDR3 is 13 amino acids long. Trimming cost V 2 bases and J 7 bases, with 11 bases left between them. CDR3 residues: CASSLWGGGGYTF. Written as DNA, the CDR3 is TGTGCCAGCAGCTTATGGGGCGGCGGTGGCTACACCTTC.

The V gene is TRBV27, the J gene TRBJ2-3; weak D call: TRBD1 (6 bases). CDR1 is MNHEY and CDR2 is SMNVEV in the germline V gene (reference sequence). The CDR3 is 16 residues long. Trimming took off 5 bases at V and 5 bases at J, with 20 bases between the two ends. The CDR3 bases are TGTGCCAGCAGTCCGAAGCGACAGGCAGTCGTAGATACGCAGTATTTT. This codes for CASSPKRQAVVDTQYF.

This chain uses TRBV9 with TRBJ2-7, with D possibly being TRBD2 (7 bases). This CDR3 comprises 14 residues. Per germline, CDR1 SGDLS and CDR2 YYNGEE. V lost 3 bases, J lost 0 bases, and 10 bases lay in between. The CDR3 is CASSEGGDSYEQYF. CDR3 sequence (DNA): TGTGCCAGCAGCGAGGGGGGGGACTCCTACGAGCAGTACTTC.

V and J are TRBV19 and TRBJ1-1; TRBD1 matches at 8 bases. The CDR3 is 13 residues long. Per the germline V gene, CDR1 is LNHDA and CDR2 is SQIVND (reference sequence). Losses at the gene ends were 7 bases for V and 4 bases for J; bases not matched to a gene: 5. The CDR3 DNA sequence: TGTGCCAGTACTACAGGGGGGACCACTGAAGCTTTCTTT. This translates into CASTTGGTTEAFF.

This chain connects TRBV15 to TRBJ1-2; TRBD1 might be the D (6 bases). The CDR3 spans 14 residues. Germline loops: CDR1 LNHNV, CDR2 YYDKDF (reference sequence). V lost 0 bases and J 4 bases, leaving 9 bases between the germline ends. The DNA of the CDR3 is TGTGCCACCAGCAGAGATTCAGGGGTCTATGGCTACACCTTC. It translates to CATSRDSGVYGYTF.

The chain carries TRBV7-2 and TRBJ2-1; 9 positions agree with TRBD2. CDR3 size: 17 residues. J lost 7 bases, V lost 2 bases, and 12 bases had no gene match. The germline CDR1 and CDR2 sequences are SGHTA and FQGNSA. The CDR3 DNA sequence: TGTGCCAGCAGCTTATGGGCCCCCCGGCTAGCGGGAAATGAGCAGTTCTTC. Translated, it gives CASSLWAPRLAGNEQFF.

V gene TRBV5-1 combines with J gene TRBJ1-2; possibly TRBD1 for D (6 bases). The CDR3 is 14 residues long. The V end lost 2 bases, the J end lost 6 bases, and 14 bases lay between the germline ends. Germline CDR1 reads SGHRS; CDR2 reads YFSETQ. CDR3 amino acids: CASSFRTVGNGYTF. DNA for the CDR3: TGCGCCAGCAGCTTTCGGACAGTGGGTAATGGCTACACCTTC.

The table lists this clone with a count of one. V is TRBV6-1 and J is TRBJ1-2, with 8 bases that match TRBD1. This CDR3 spans 16 amino acids. The J segment lost 4 bases and the V segment lost 2 bases, leaving 9 bases of the junction unmatched. Germline lookup yields CDR1 MNHNS and CDR2 SASEGT. The CDR3 spells CASSEWGRGLIYGYTF. The CDR3 bases are TGTGCCAGCAGTGAATGGGGCAGGGGGCTTATCTATGGCTACACCTTC.